This T cell receptor (beta chain) was documented in a study of cytomegalovirus exposure and HLA in healthy donors. Study-wide points: What TCR beta sequences reportedly achieved was accurate prediction of HLA-A and HLA-B alleles in most subjects. Later analysis indicated greater clonal expansion among HLA-associated TCR beta chains than among equally common other chains.

This clone appeared a few times. Antigen specificity is unknown. Amplification used 60 Vbeta primers and 13 Jbeta primers. Methods used by the authors: Roughly 11 million of the roughly 80 million unique TCR beta chains counted in a later analysis were shared. This table comes from immunoSEQ multiplex PCR, and its TCRdb copy is limited to in-frame clones, with some not included. Clone size and V and J calls were adopted from that table, with D and trimming inferred from the DNA. The data contain 100,000 or so clones, roughly 79% of them singletons. Specimen: PBMCs. The clonotype comes from a male donor in good health and CMV-seronegative.

CDR3 sequence reads: CASSLLRLHNEQFF. DNA of the CDR3: TGTGCCAGCAGCTTATTAAGACTACACAATGAGCAGTTCTTC. This chain connects TRBV7-2 to TRBJ2-1, with D possibly matching TRBD2 (5 bases). Trimming removed 2 bases from V and 5 bases from J, with 10 bases in between. Germline CDR1 and CDR2: SGHTA and FQGNSA. The CDR3 is made up of 14 amino acids.